These 2 T cell receptor delta chains were all obtained from the same sample, sequenced in a study of DNA immune sequencing with unique molecular identifiers. Primers for all 8 TRDV and 4 TRDJ genes amplified genomic DNA in 32-plex. In 3 barcoding PCR cycles, molecules received a 12-nucleotide UMI, then adapter PCR followed. TCRdb re-analyzed the multiplex PCR reads via CATT. The sample shows nearly 800 delta-chain clones, more than 20% of them seen only once. The source material was gamma-delta T cells enriched from blood buffy coat, or unenriched PBMCs (not recorded which). The receptors here all came from a human donor in good health.

Within the sample, this clone is medium-sized. This specimen includes other DNA sequences encoding the same CDR3. J is TRDJ1 and V is TRDV2, with 13 nucleotides matching TRDD3. Germline CDR1 is GEAIGNYY and CDR2 is EKD. Trimming removed 4 bases from V and 0 bases from J; junction bases left unmatched: 16. The CDR3 runs to 20 residues. The chain's CDR3 is CACDAVLGDTQYLYTDKLIF. The CDR3 DNA sequence: TGTGCCTGTGATGCGGTACTGGGGGATACGCAATACCTGTACACCGATAAACTCATCTTT.

As concerns this clone: A far more abundant clone sits one base away, making this likely a read error. This rearrangement joins TRDV2 to TRDJ1; 7 bases fit TRDD2. This CDR3 has 18 amino acids. The V segment lost 2 bases and the J segment 3 bases; nucleotides outside the gene matches: 17. Germline V gene lookup returns CDR1 GEAIGNYY and CDR2 EKD. The CDR3 is CACDSVPTALAVSDKLIF. The CDR3 bases are TGTGCCTGTGACAGCGTTCCTACTGCGTTGGCAGTTTCCGATAAACTCATCTTT.